The 7 T cell receptor beta chains in this list originate from one sample, sequenced in a study of cytomegalovirus exposure and HLA in healthy donors. Primers: 60 Vbeta forward and 13 Jbeta reverse. Sequencing was performed with immunoSEQ multiplex PCR; in TCRdb, only in-frame clones are kept and a portion is missing. Among more than 95,000 clones listed, 70% to 80% were seen once. The sample comprised PBMCs. The source of these receptors is a man under 40 in good health and CMV-seronegative.

The chain couples TRBV11-2 to TRBJ2-5; TRBD2 agrees at 7 bases. The end of the DNA aligns better with TRBJ2-7, so the J call may be wrong. The CDR3 spans 15 residues. Looked up from germline, CDR1 is SGHAT and CDR2 is FQNNGV. The CDR3 nucleotides read TGTGCCAGCAGGCAGTACGCTAGCGGCTCATACGAGCAGTACTTC. Protein: CASRQYASGSYEQYF.

This clone came up once. The rearrangement uses TRBV5-5 and TRBJ1-4; D is ambiguous. Deletions cut 2 bases from V and 4 bases from J, with 9 bases between. Germline V gene sequence: CDR1 SGHKS, CDR2 YYEKEE (reference sequence). The CDR3 is 14 amino acids. CDR3 nucleotides: TGTGCCAGCAGCTTCTGGGAGAGTAATGAAAAACTGTTTTTT. It specifies CASSFWESNEKLFF.

The chain links TRBV7-8 to TRBJ1-1; D gene uncertain. CDR3 length: 17 residues. The germline gives CDR1 SGHVS, CDR2 FQNEAQ. Trimming took off 4 bases at V and 0 bases at J, with 18 bases between the two ends. The CDR3 region has the DNA TGTGCCAGCAGCTCCAATCTGAGGGCCCGGGTGAACACTGAAGCTTTCTTT. This gives the protein CASSSNLRARVNTEAFF.

The chain employs TRBV9 and TRBJ1-5; 8 bases agree with TRBD1. Per germline, CDR1 SGDLS and CDR2 YYNGEE. After removal of 4 bases from V and 4 bases from J, the junction contained 7 bases not matched to a gene. The CDR3 has 15 residues. The CDR3 bases are TGTGCCAGCAGCTTAGGACAGGGTCCTAATCAGCCCCAGCATTTT. Translation: CASSLGQGPNQPQHF.

The genes are TRBV7-8 and TRBJ2-5, with 11 bases that match TRBD2. Germline V lookup: CDR1 SGHVS, CDR2 FQNEAQ. The ends lost 6 bases at V and 2 bases at J; junction bases unmatched: 8. CDR3 length equals 16 residues. In DNA, the CDR3 is TGTGCCAGCAGTTCTCCCATAGCGGGGGGGCAAGAGACCCAGTACTTC. It specifies CASSSPIAGGQETQYF.

CDR3 protein: CAWNGQGANGELFF. CDR3 nucleotide sequence: TGTGCCTGGAATGGACAGGGGGCTAACGGGGAGCTGTTTTTT. The chain recombines TRBV30 with TRBJ2-2; 11 bases map to TRBD1. The CDR3 has 14 residues. Trimming at V came to 4 bases and at J to 7 bases, leaving 5 bases not matched to a gene. Germline CDR1 GTSNPN, CDR2 SVGIG (reference sequence).

The V call is TRBV15, the J call TRBJ1-2; D unclear. Germline-derived CDR1 and CDR2 are LNHNV and YYDKDF (reference sequence). The ends were cut back, 0 bases at V and 7 bases at J, with 9 bases in the middle. The CDR3 is 13 residues long. The CDR3 sequence: CATSRDTVAGYTF. CDR3 DNA: TGTGCCACCAGCAGAGATACGGTCGCTGGCTACACCTTC.